A single sample is the source of the 2 T cell receptor beta chains below, sequenced in a study of shared clonotypes between healthy human individuals. Here immunoSEQ multiplex PCR was the method, and the copy in TCRdb shows in-frame clones only, minus some. The data contain roughly 1.5 million clones, 98% of them singletons. Sequenced sample: naive CD4+ T cells sorted from blood. Subset noted: CD45RA+ positively selected. The receptor source for this set is a man aged 25-45 years in good health.

The gene calls are TRBV7-9 and TRBJ1-4; 10 nucleotides line up with TRBD1. V trimming: 5 bases; J trimming: 7 bases; junction bases outside the gene matches: 10. CDR3 length equals 16 residues. Germline V gene sequence: CDR1 SEHNR, CDR2 FQNEAQ (reference sequence). Here the CDR3 reads CASSPGPGQGTEKLFF. The CDR3, as DNA: TGTGCCAGCAGCCCAGGGCCGGGACAGGGGACTGAAAAACTGTTTTTT.

The rearrangement links TRBV6-4 to TRBJ2-2; D may correspond to TRBD1 or TRBD2 (5 bases each). This CDR3 spans 14 amino acids. The V gene lost 8 bases and the J gene lost 7 bases, with 17 bases spanning the gap. Germline CDR1 and CDR2: MRHNA and SNTAGT. The CDR3 DNA sequence: TGTGCCAGCGAAAAGCCGGGGCGAAGCGGGGAGCTGTTTTTT. This encodes CASEKPGRSGELFF.